These 29 T cell receptor beta chains were all obtained from the same sample, sequenced in a study of T cells in Graves' hyperthyroidism and ophthalmopathy. Researchers amplified the TCR beta CDR3 regions from RNA transcripts. HTBI primers drove first-round RT-PCR of the TCR CDR3. Each CDR3 protein gets one entry after TCRdb re-called the multiplex PCR reads with MiXCR. Of 490,000 or so distinct CDR3 sequences listed, about 15% are singletons. The sequenced sample consisted of blood. Receptors originate from a woman in her 30s with Graves' ophthalmopathy.

This clonotype was counted a few times. The chain employs TRBV29-1 and TRBJ1-4; D is ambiguous. Trimming pared 3 bases from V and 8 bases from J, leaving 13 bases between. Germline lookup yields CDR1 SQVTM and CDR2 ANQGSEA. The CDR3 sequence is 13 residues long. CDR3 residues: CSVDCWRGEKLFF. In DNA form, the CDR3 reads TGCAGCGTTGATTGCTGGAGAGGCGAAAAACTGTTTTTT.

This clonotype has at least ten counts. The V gene is TRBV27, the J gene TRBJ2-2, with TRBD2 identical over 11 bases. V lost 5 bases to trimming and J lost 8 bases; unmatched junction nucleotides: 10. Germline V CDR1 and CDR2: MNHEY, SMNVEV (reference sequence). The CDR3 sequence is 16 residues long. The CDR3 here is CASSLGLAVNSGELFF. Written as DNA, the CDR3 is TGTGCCAGCAGTCTGGGACTAGCGGTCAACTCGGGGGAGCTGTTTTTT.

Concerning this clonotype itself: An end of the junction differs from the germline gene, which may be a read error. V usage is TRBV7-3 and J usage is TRBJ1-2, with TRBD1 as a possible D gene (5 bases). The CDR3 is 14 amino acids. Germline CDR1 reads SGHTA; CDR2 reads FQGTGA. The CDR3 protein is CASSGDLLVYGYTF. The CDR3 DNA sequence: TGTGCTAGCAGCGGGGACTTACTGGTCTATGGCTACACCTTC. Looking up the rest from reference TRBV7-3 and TRBJ1-2 gives the full variable domain: GAGVSQTPSNKVTEKGKYVELRCDPISGHTALYWYRQSLGQGPEFLIYFQGTGAADDSGLPNDRFFAVRPEGSVSTLKIQRTERGDSAVYLCASSGDLLVYGYTFGSGTRLTVV.

This clonotype was observed many times. The chain links TRBV25-1 to TRBJ1-4; TRBD1 might be the D (5 bases). The CDR3 spans 13 residues. V was pared by 8 bases and J by 0 bases, with 7 bases between. Germline CDR1 MGHDK, CDR2 SYGVNS. The CDR3 DNA reads as TGTGCCAGCGGGACCACAACTAATGAAAAACTGTTTTTT. Amino acid sequence: CASGTTTNEKLFF. Variable domain in full (rest from reference TRBV25-1 and TRBJ1-4): EADIYQTPRYLVIGTGKKITLECSQTMGHDKMYWYQQDPGMELHLIHYSYGVNSTEKGDLSSESTVSRIRTEHFPLTLESARPSHTSQYLCASGTTTNEKLFFGSGTQLSVL.

The table lists this clonotype with many counts. This chain uses TRBV9 with TRBJ2-7; D remains unclear. The CDR3 contains 13 residues. Trimming removed 3 bases from V and 4 bases from J, with 11 bases in between. Germline V lookup: CDR1 SGDLS, CDR2 YYNGEE. CDR3 nucleotide sequence: TGTGCCAGCAGCGCGGCCCAAGGTTACGAGCAGTACTTC. Amino acids: CASSAAQGYEQYF.

In the case of this clonotype: The junction does not match germline at one end; this may be a read error. This rearrangement joins TRBV5-5 to TRBJ2-1; 8 bases map to TRBD1. Germline values: CDR1 SGHKS, CDR2 YYEKEE (reference sequence). The CDR3 loop spans 17 amino acids. The CDR3, as DNA: TGTGCCAGCAGTCTCCGGCCCGGGGACAGGCTCTACAATGAGCAGTCCTTC. Protein product: CASSLRPGDRLYNEQSF.

This clonotype has just one count. A read error may be the cause here, since a much bigger clone is one base away. The chain uses TRBV10-3 and TRBJ2-7; maybe TRBD2 (5 bases). CDR1 and CDR2 from the germline V gene are ENHRY and SYGVKD. The CDR3 totals 14 residues. The CDR3 here is CAVSEFGRGNEQYF. CDR3 sequence (DNA): TGTGCCGTCAGTGAGTTTGGGAGAGGGAACGAGCAGTACTTC.

Regarding this clonotype: A single base separates this from a much larger clone, so it may be a read error. This chain connects TRBV28 to TRBJ2-1; 9 positions agree with TRBD1. Germline V gene sequence: CDR1 MDHEN, CDR2 SYDVKM. This CDR3 is built from 15 residues. For the CDR3, the DNA is TGTGCCAGCAGAACAGGGGGCGCCCCCTACAATGGGCAGTTCTTC. It specifies CASRTGGAPYNGQFF. The complete variable domain, with remaining parts taken from reference TRBV28 and TRBJ2-1, reads DVKVTQSSRYLVKRTGEKVFLECVQDMDHENMFWYRQDPGLGLRLIYFSYDVKMKEKGDIPEGYSVSREKKERFSLILESASTNQTSMYLCASRTGGAPYNGQFFGPGTRLTVL.

This clonotype was recorded at least ten times. V is TRBV7-2 and J is TRBJ2-5; D possibly uses TRBD1 or TRBD2 (6 bases each). V was shortened by 4 bases and J by 2 bases, with 8 bases between the two germline ends. The germline V gene has CDR1 SGHTA and CDR2 FQGNSA. The CDR3 is 13 residues long. The CDR3 here is CASSSGAQETQYF. CDR3 nucleotides: TGTGCCAGCAGCTCGGGGGCGCAAGAGACCCAGTACTTC.

This clonotype was seen ten or more times. The V gene is TRBV4-3, the J gene TRBJ1-1, with D hard to call. The germline gives CDR1 LGHNA, CDR2 YSLEER. The V end lost 1 base, the J end lost 0 bases, and 9 bases lay between the germline ends. The CDR3 has 15 residues. CDR3 protein: CASSQGNYMNTEAFF. CDR3 DNA sequence: TGCGCCAGCAGCCAAGGCAACTACATGAACACTGAAGCTTTCTTT.

This rearrangement joins TRBV7-2 to TRBJ2-7, with 9 nucleotides matching TRBD2. The CDR3 length is 15 residues. The germline gives CDR1 SGHTA, CDR2 FQGNSA. The ends lost 5 bases at V and 3 bases at J; junction bases unmatched: 8. The DNA of the CDR3 is TGTGCCAGCAGCCCCCGAATAGCGGGAGACTACGAGCAGTACTTC. The encoded protein is CASSPRIAGDYEQYF.

This clonotype showed up many times. V and J are TRBV11-2 and TRBJ2-1, with 7 bases aligning to TRBD2. Germline-derived CDR1 and CDR2 are SGHAT and FQNNGV. With V trimmed by 3 bases and J by 8 bases, 10 bases remained unmatched. The CDR3 extends over 15 amino acids. CDR3 DNA: TGTGCCAGCAGCTTGGGGGGAGGGGATGGGGATGAGCAGTTCTTC. Translation gives CASSLGGGDGDEQFF.

This clonotype was picked up many times. The DNA is omitted, as the CDR3 cannot be located on it reliably, and the CDR3 follows TCRdb's listing. V gene TRBV6-1 combines with J gene TRBJ2-7; the table calls TRBD2, which could not be checked here. Germline V gene lookup returns CDR1 MNHNS and CDR2 SASEGT. Counting both end residues, the CDR3 totals 14 amino acids. This CDR3 is CASSSSGGHYEQYF.

This clonotype was counted many times. The V gene is TRBV5-1, the J gene TRBJ2-1, with D possibly matching TRBD2 (5 bases). This CDR3 contains 13 residues. Trimming removed 4 bases from V and 6 bases from J, with 11 bases in between. Germline CDR1 and CDR2: SGHRS and YFSETQ. The CDR3 reads CASSQDGLNEQFF. In DNA form, the CDR3 reads TGCGCCAGCAGCCAAGACGGACTCAATGAGCAGTTCTTC.

This clonotype occurred a few times. V gene TRBV10-2 combines with J gene TRBJ1-1; tentatively, D is TRBD1 (5 bases). The CDR3 totals 10 residues. V was clipped by 8 bases and J by 8 bases, with 9 bases between them. CDR1 is WSHSY and CDR2 is SAAADI in the germline V gene. CDR3 protein: CASARDEAFF. The CDR3 coding sequence is TGCGCCAGCGCCCGGGACGAAGCTTTCTTT.

The chain employs TRBV29-1 and TRBJ1-4, with unresolved D. CDR3 size: 13 residues. Germline CDR1 reads SQVTM; CDR2 reads ANQGSEA. Between the trimmed V and J ends, which lost 5 bases and 8 bases, there was a span of 15 bases. CDR3 sequence (DNA): TGCAGCGTTCGGGAGCCAGTCCCAGAAAAACTGTTTTTT. It yields the protein CSVREPVPEKLFF.

This clonotype was detected many times. The V and J genes are TRBV27 and TRBJ2-7, with 7 bases identical to TRBD1. From germline, CDR1 is MNHEY and CDR2 SMNVEV (reference sequence). The CDR3 runs 13 residues. J gave up 6 bases and V 3 bases, and 5 bases lay outside the gene matches. The CDR3 sequence is CASSFRTGSEQYF. CDR3 coding DNA: TGTGCCAGCAGTTTCCGGACAGGATCCGAGCAGTACTTC.

V usage is TRBV9 and J usage is TRBJ1-3, with D unresolved. Germline loops: CDR1 SGDLS, CDR2 YYNGEE. This CDR3 region has 13 residues. The germline V and J ends were trimmed by 2 bases and 8 bases, with 11 bases remaining between them. The CDR3 here is CASSVDDIDTIYF. Here the CDR3 DNA reads TGTGCCAGCAGCGTGGATGACATTGACACCATATATTTT.

The chain uses TRBV28 and TRBJ2-7; 7 bases line up with TRBD2. Germline V gives CDR1 MDHEN, CDR2 SYDVKM. The J segment lost 3 bases and the V segment lost 8 bases, leaving 10 bases of the junction unmatched. CDR3 length: 14 amino acids. The CDR3 loop is CASYENGGVYEQYF. DNA of the CDR3: TGTGCCAGCTACGAAAATGGGGGGGTCTACGAGCAGTACTTC.

This clonotype was observed many times. Relative to the germline gene, one junction end is altered; a read error may explain this. V gene TRBV7-7 combines with J gene TRBJ2-7; D is perhaps TRBD1 or TRBD2 (7 bases each). Germline V CDR1 and CDR2: SSHAT, FNYEAQ (reference sequence). This CDR3 contains 15 residues. The CDR3 region is CASSQGRDSSYEQYF. Written as DNA, the CDR3 is TGTGCTAGCAGTCAGGGGAGGGACAGCTCCTACGAGCAGTACTTC.

The table lists this clonotype with a few counts. This chain uses TRBV10-1 with TRBJ1-2; D call uncertain. V lost 0 bases and J 1 base, leaving 9 bases between the germline ends. The CDR3 spans 15 residues. CDR1 and CDR2 (germline): WNHNN, SYGVQD (reference sequence). The CDR3 coding sequence is TGCGCCAGCAGTGAGTCGGTGACGATTAACTATGGCTACACCTTC. This translates into CASSESVTINYGYTF.

This clonotype was detected only a few times. The rearrangement uses TRBV20-1 and TRBJ2-3; D may match TRBD1 or TRBD2 (6 bases each). Trimming stripped 6 bases from V and 6 bases from J, with 28 bases between. The CDR3 is made up of 17 amino acids. Germline V gene data show CDR1 as DFQATT and CDR2 as SNEGSKA (reference sequence). Written as DNA, the CDR3 is TGCAGTGCCCACCTAGGAGGGGGTAGGGGAACATCTGATACGCAGTATTTT. Amino acids: CSAHLGGGRGTSDTQYF.

The chain joins TRBV6-1 to TRBJ2-7; 9 bases fit TRBD2. The J call may not be correct, given that the DNA end is closer to TRBJ2-1. In germline, CDR1 is MNHNS, CDR2 SASEGT. The CDR3 extends over 16 amino acids. DNA of the CDR3: TGTGCCAGCAGCCGAACCCGGCTAGCGGGATCCTACGAGCAGTTCTTC. Amino acid sequence: CASSRTRLAGSYEQFF.

V is TRBV5-1 and J is TRBJ2-5; no reliable D call. V was pared by 1 base and J by 3 bases, with 4 bases between. Germline V gene lookup returns CDR1 SGHRS and CDR2 YFSETQ. This CDR3 region has 12 residues. CDR3 nucleotide sequence: TGCGCCAGCAGCTTGTTTGAAGAGACCCAGTACTTC. Translating it yields CASSLFEETQYF.

The V gene is TRBV5-1, the J gene TRBJ1-4; 7 nucleotides line up with TRBD1. The germline CDR1 and CDR2 sequences are SGHRS and YFSETQ. V lost 2 bases, J lost 5 bases, and 6 bases stayed unmatched. The CDR3 contains 15 residues. The CDR3 loop is CASSFTGTENEKLFF. Here the CDR3 DNA reads TGCGCCAGCAGCTTCACCGGGACAGAAAATGAAAAACTGTTTTTT.

The chain joins TRBV6-1 to TRBJ1-2; D is possibly TRBD1 (5 bases). The CDR3 has 15 residues. The germline gives CDR1 MNHNS, CDR2 SASEGT. Trimming removed 6 bases at V and 4 bases at J, with 18 bases between. The chain's CDR3 is CASSKALAGSYGYTF. The DNA for the CDR3 is TGTGCCAGCAGCAAGGCCCTCGCAGGGAGCTATGGCTACACCTTC.

The sample holds many counts of this clonotype. The chain recombines TRBV28 with TRBJ2-1; no firm D call. CDR1 MDHEN and CDR2 SYDVKM come from the germline V gene. The CDR3 has 12 residues. Deletions cut 5 bases from V and 9 bases from J, with 11 bases between. Here the CDR3 DNA reads TGTGCCAGCAGTCGCCCCTTCCGTGAGCAGTTCTTC. It encodes CASSRPFREQFF.

In this sample, this clonotype turned up many times. The gene calls are TRBV7-9 and TRBJ2-7; 9 nucleotides agree with TRBD2. The CDR3 contains 17 residues. J lost 5 bases, V lost 5 bases, and 16 bases had no gene match. Germline V CDR1 and CDR2: SEHNR, FQNEAQ (reference sequence). The CDR3 spells CASSPVRGSGSFDEQYF. Written as DNA, the CDR3 is TGTGCCAGCAGCCCCGTAAGGGGTAGCGGGAGTTTCGACGAGCAGTACTTC.

The chain employs TRBV25-1 and TRBJ1-5; tentative D call: TRBD1 (5 bases). The CDR3 has 14 residues. Trimming stripped 5 bases from V and 1 base from J, with 9 bases between. Germline V CDR1 and CDR2: MGHDK, SYGVNS. The CDR3 loop is CASSWGRSNQPQHF. CDR3 coding DNA: TGTGCCAGCAGTTGGGGGAGGAGCAATCAGCCCCAGCATTTT.